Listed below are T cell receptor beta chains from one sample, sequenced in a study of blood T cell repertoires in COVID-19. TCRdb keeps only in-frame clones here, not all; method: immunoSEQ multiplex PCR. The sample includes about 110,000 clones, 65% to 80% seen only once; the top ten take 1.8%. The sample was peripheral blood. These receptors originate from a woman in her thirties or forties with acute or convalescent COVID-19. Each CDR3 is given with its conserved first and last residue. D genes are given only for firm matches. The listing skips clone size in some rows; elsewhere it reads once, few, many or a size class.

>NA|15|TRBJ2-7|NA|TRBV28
TGTGCCAGCAGAGCGCTTACCCGGTCTCTCGGAGAGCAGTACTTC
CASRALTRSLGEQYF
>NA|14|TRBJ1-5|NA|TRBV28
TGTGCCAGCAGCCCCTTAGTGAGCAATCAGCCCCAGCATTTT
CASSPLVSNQPQHF
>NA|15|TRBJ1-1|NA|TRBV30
TGTGCCTGGACTAACAGGGAACCAGCCAACACTGAAGCTTTCTTT
CAWTNREPANTEAFF
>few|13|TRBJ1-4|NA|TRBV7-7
TGTGCCAGCAGCTTAGGGGACAACGGAAAACTGTTTTTT
CASSLGDNGKLFF
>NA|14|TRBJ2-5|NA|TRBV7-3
TGTGCCAGCAGCCATGGACAGGGAGGGGAGACCCAGTACTTC
CASSHGQGGETQYF
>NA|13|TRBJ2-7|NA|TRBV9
TGTGCCAGCAGCGTTAGTGCGAGGAGCGAGCAGTACTTC
CASSVSARSEQYF
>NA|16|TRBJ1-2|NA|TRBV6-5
TGTGCCAGCAGTTACTCGGTGCGGGGCGCCGGCTATGGCTACACCTTC
CASSYSVRGAGYGYTF
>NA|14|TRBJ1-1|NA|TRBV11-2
TGTGCCAGCAGCTCAATTACACGGGTTCCTGAAGCTTTCTTT
CASSSITRVPEAFF
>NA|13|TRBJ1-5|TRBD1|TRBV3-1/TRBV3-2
TGTGCCAGCACCCAGGGGGCCGGTCAGCCCCAGCATTTT
CASTQGAGQPQHF
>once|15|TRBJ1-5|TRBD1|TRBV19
TGTGCCAGTAGTCAAGACAGGGGGCAATATCAGCCCCAGCATTTT
CASSQDRGQYQPQHF
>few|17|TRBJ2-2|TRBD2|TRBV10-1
TGCGCCAGCAGTGAGTCACCCCCGGGAGGCCGGACCGGGGAGCTGTTTTTT
CASSESPPGGRTGELFF
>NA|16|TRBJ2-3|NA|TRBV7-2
TGTGCCAGCAGCTTAGTGGGGGGGCAGAGCACAGATACGCAGTATTTT
CASSLVGGQSTDTQYF
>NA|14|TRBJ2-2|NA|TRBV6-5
TGTGCCAGCGAGACAGTTGCGAACACCGGGGAGCTGTTTTTT
CASETVANTGELFF
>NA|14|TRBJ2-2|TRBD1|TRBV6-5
TGTGCCAGCAGTAGGACAGGGGAGGGCGGGGAGCTGTTTTTT
CASSRTGEGGELFF
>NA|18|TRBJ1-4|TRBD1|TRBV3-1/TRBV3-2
TGTGCCAGCAGCCAAGTCGTTATAGGGGGCGCGACTAATGAAAAACTGTTTTTT
CASSQVVIGGATNEKLFF
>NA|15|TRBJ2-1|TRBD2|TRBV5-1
TGCGCCAGCAGCTCTCCTAGCGGGGGGGCCGGTGAGCAGTTCTTC
CASSSPSGGAGEQFF
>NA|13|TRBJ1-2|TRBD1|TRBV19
TGTGCCAGTAGTGACAGGGGAGAGTATGGCTACACCTTC
CASSDRGEYGYTF
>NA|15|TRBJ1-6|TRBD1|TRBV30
TGTGCCTGGAGCACAGGGGGCGCCGAGGCCTCACCCCTCCACTTT
CAWSTGGAEASPLHF
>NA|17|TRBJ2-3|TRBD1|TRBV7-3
TGTGCCAGCAGCCACACCGGGACAGGCGGCAGCACAGATACGCAGTATTTT
CASSHTGTGGSTDTQYF
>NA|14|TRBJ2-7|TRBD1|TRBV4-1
TGCGCCAGCAGCCCGGGACAGGGGACCTACGAGCAGTACTTC
CASSPGQGTYEQYF
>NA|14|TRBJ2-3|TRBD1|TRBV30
TGTGCCTGGAGCCCGGGACAGGATTCAGATACGCAGTATTTT
CAWSPGQDSDTQYF
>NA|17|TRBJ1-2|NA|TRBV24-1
TGTGCCACCAGTGATATTATCGACAGAATCGACCTCTATGGCTACACCTTC
CATSDIIDRIDLYGYTF
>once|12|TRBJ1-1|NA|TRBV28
TGTGCCAGCAGTTTACAGGGTTCCAAAGCTTTCTTT
CASSLQGSKAFF
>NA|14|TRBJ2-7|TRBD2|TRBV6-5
TGTGCCAGCACTCCCCCGGGAGGTGAGGGCGAGCAGTACTTC
CASTPPGGEGEQYF
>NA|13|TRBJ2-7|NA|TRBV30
TGTGCCTCCGCTACACAGGTCAACTACGAGCAGTACTTC
CASATQVNYEQYF
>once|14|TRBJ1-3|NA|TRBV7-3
TGTGCCAGCAGCCCAGGGCCCTCTGGAAACACCATATATTTT
CASSPGPSGNTIYF
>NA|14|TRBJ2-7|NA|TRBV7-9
TGTGCCAGCAGCTCCAAGACAGTGGACTACGAGCAGTACTTC
CASSSKTVDYEQYF
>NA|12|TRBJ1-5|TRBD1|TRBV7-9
TGTGCCAGCAGCTCGGGACAGCATCACCAGCATTTT
CASSSGQHHQHF
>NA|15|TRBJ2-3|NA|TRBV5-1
TGCGCCAGCAGCTTGTCGGGACAACCCACAGATACGCAGTATTTT
CASSLSGQPTDTQYF
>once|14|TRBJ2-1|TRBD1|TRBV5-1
TGCGCCAGCAGCCAGGGGGACAGTTACAATGAGCAGTTCTTC
CASSQGDSYNEQFF
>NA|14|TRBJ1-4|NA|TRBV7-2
TGTGCCAGCAGCTTGGCAGGGGAAGGGGAAAAACTGTTTTTT
CASSLAGEGEKLFF
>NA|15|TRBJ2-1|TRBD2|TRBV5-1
TGCGCCAGCAGCTTGGCCGCGGGGGTTAGCAATGAGCAGTTCTTC
CASSLAAGVSNEQFF
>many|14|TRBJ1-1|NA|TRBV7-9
TGTGCCAGCAGCCCAAACAGGGCGAACACTGAAGCTTTCTTT
CASSPNRANTEAFF